This T cell receptor beta chain was recorded in a study of shared clonotypes between healthy human individuals (dated by TCRdb to about 2020). With regard to the full study: The cohort included a few men and a couple of women between 18 and 49 years of age. For each donor, CD4 naive and CD4 memory were each run on three plates, CD8 naive on two plates, and CD8 memory on one plate. The study deeply sequenced blood TCR repertoires of 5 or 6 healthy adults to estimate repertoire size and the extent of clonotype sharing between individuals. Different laboratories and diverse techniques were used to prepare libraries and sequence TCR repertoires, to increase sequencing depth and limit assay-specific biases. Per donor, leukapheresis produced somewhere between about 0.85 and 10 billion PBMCs.

This clone was counted a few times. The antigen it binds to is not known. One base away there is no much larger clone; base qualities are not given. Donors were healthy HIV-negative adults with no recently reported acute infections or vaccinations. All donors were Caucasian adults living in Nashville, Tennessee, USA. Magnetic negative selection was used to enrich CD4+ T cells, after which naive cells were positively selected on CD45RA and the negative fraction became the memory subset. Blood was collected by leukapheresis, and PBMCs were isolated by Ficoll-Histopaque density gradient centrifugation and then cryopreserved in liquid nitrogen vapor phase. Analytical flow cytometry was used to check the purity and quantity of every magnetically sorted T cell population. Each sorted fraction had its genomic DNA isolated and then quantified by UV absorbance on a Nanodrop 2000c. Using the deep immunoSEQ assay, multiplex PCR amplified TCR CDR3 regions from genomic DNA. Extracted genomic DNA from each cell subset was spread evenly across all wells of several immunoSEQ 96-well plates, with each plate serving as a replicate. For sorted subsets, roughly 200 ng of genomic DNA, equivalent to 30,000 or so T cell genomes, went into each replicate PCR. Purified libraries were quantified with a Qubit 3.0 fluorometer, sized on a Bioanalyzer 2100, and re-quantified with the KAPA Library Quantification kit. Each immunoSEQ 96-well plate was sequenced on its own single-read 150-cycle Illumina NextSeq 550 flow cell. In the authors' own workflow: Because the immunoSEQ output held only junctional sequences and lacked quality scores, the filtering could not match the filtering applied to full-length reads. Sequences were annotated with PyIR, a Python wrapper for IgBLAST v1.9, and V/J genes and CDR3 were assigned using IMGT germline references. Any read was removed if the V/J assignment was weak (E-value above 1e-6), the CDR3 was missing, or the read contained stop codons, out-of-frame junctions, or ambiguous translated residues. V3J clonotypes were defined as sequences sharing the same inferred V gene, J gene, and CDR3 amino acid sequence. Percentage overlap between repertoires was computed as shared unique clonotypes divided by the size of the smaller repertoire. RTK rarefaction, the Chao1 estimator, and Recon v2.1 estimates of unobserved clonotypes were used to assess repertoire richness. For all TCRbeta clonotypes obtained by the gDNA method from several donors, generation probabilities were computed with OLGA. Drawn from immuneACCESS, this table holds only the in-frame rearrangements with V and J called that TCRdb kept. Clones are partly lost; checked studies trace under half to an unresolved V gene and leave the rest unexplained. That table is the source of V, J and clone size, and D and trimming were worked out from the DNA. This sample comprises about 1.1 million clones, roughly 74% of them detected only once. Clones ranked in the top ten supply 0.55% to 0.7% of the sample.

Study-level results and caveats: Naive subsets generally had larger estimated clonotype richness than memory subsets did. Pairwise subsampling led to the expectation that sequencing depth would affect the degree of clonotype sharing among donors. About 5% of naive CD4, around 4% of naive CD8, roughly 2.4% of memory CD4, and over 0.35% of memory CD8 clonotypes were shared across a few donors. Rarefaction of sorted-subset datasets indicated incomplete sequencing despite the large sequencing depth. Compared with non-shared clonotypes, clonotypes shared by all four sorted-subset donors had higher generation probabilities. Sampling was restricted to blood, and TCR repertoires in tissue are likely to differ from TCR repertoires in blood. The genetic and exposure-history diversity represented was limited by the small number of donors.

V sheds 5 bases and J sheds 3 bases, leaving 7 bases between their ends. The CDR3 spans 11 residues, from the cysteine through the phenylalanine. Only CDR3 DNA is held: 33 bases, read in frame from base 1. The CDR1 and CDR2 encoded by the germline V gene (reference sequence) are DFQATT and SNEGSKA. The V and J genes are TRBV20-1 and TRBJ2-5; the D segment cannot be called with confidence. The receptor was isolated from a man aged 18 to 29 in good health. Some clones in this sample may be carry-over from other donors' samples. Sample: memory CD4+ T cells from PBMCs. The intended sense of this specimen's cell subset or site label: CD45RA-negative fraction. The CDR3 protein is CSAAEEETQYF. Read as DNA, the sequence is TGCAGTGCTGCCGAGGAAGAGACCCAGTACTTC.